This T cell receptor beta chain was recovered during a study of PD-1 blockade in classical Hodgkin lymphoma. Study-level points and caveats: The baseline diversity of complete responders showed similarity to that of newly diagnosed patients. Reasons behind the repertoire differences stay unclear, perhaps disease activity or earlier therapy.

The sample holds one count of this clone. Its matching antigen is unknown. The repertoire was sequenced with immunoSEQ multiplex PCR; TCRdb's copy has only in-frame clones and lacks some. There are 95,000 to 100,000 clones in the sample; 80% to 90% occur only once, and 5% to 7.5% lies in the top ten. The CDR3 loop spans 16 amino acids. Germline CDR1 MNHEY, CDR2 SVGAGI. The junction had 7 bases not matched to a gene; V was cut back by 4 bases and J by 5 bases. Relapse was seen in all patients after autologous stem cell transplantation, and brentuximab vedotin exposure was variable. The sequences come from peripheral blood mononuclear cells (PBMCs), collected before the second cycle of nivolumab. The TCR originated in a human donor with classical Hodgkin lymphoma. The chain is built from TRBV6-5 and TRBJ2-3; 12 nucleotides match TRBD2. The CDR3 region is CASSFDLAGGLDTQYF. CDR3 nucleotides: TGTGCCAGCAGTTTCGATCTAGCGGGGGGGCTAGATACGCAGTATTTT.